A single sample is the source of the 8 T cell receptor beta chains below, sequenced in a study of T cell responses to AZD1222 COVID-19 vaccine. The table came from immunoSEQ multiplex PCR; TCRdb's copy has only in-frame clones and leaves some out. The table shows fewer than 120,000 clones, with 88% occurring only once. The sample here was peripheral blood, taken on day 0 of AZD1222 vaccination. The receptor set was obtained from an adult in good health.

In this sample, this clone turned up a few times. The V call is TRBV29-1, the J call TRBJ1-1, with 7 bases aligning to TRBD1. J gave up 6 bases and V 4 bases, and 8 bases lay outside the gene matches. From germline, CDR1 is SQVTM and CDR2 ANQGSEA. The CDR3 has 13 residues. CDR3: CSVATGVWAEAFF. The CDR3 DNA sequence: TGCAGCGTTGCTACAGGGGTCTGGGCTGAAGCTTTCTTT.

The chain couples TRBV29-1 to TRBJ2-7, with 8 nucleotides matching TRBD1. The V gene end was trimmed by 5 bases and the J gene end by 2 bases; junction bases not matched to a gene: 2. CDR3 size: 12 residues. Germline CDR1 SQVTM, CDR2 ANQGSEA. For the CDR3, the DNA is TGCAGCGTTCGACAGGGGACCTACGAGCAGTACTTC. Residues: CSVRQGTYEQYF.

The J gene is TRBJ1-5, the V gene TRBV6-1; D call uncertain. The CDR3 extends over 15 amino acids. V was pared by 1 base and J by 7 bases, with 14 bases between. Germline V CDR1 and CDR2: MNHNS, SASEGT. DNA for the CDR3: TGTGCCAGCAGTGAAGTGGTTTTCAAGGAGCAGCCCCAGCATTTT. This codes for CASSEVVFKEQPQHF.

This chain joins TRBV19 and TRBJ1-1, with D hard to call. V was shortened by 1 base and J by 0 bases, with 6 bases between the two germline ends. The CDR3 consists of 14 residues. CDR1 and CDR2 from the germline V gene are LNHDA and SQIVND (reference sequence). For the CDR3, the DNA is TGTGCCAGTAGTATAGGGCCCATGAACACTGAAGCTTTCTTT. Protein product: CASSIGPMNTEAFF.

For the CDR3, the DNA is TGTGCCTTCGGGGCTAGCGGGAGTGGATACTACGAGCAGTACTTC. This encodes CAFGASGSGYYEQYF. The chain is built from TRBV6-5 and TRBJ2-7, with 10 bases identical to TRBD2. Germline V lookup: CDR1 MNHEY, CDR2 SVGAGI. V was pared by 11 bases and J by 3 bases, with 13 bases of the junction left unmatched. The CDR3 is 15 amino acids.

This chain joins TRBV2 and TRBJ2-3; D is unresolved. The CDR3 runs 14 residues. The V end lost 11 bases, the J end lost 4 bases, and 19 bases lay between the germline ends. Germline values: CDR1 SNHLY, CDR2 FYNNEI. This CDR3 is CARQPREVPDTQYF. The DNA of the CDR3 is TGTGCCCGGCAGCCTAGGGAAGTCCCAGATACGCAGTATTTT.

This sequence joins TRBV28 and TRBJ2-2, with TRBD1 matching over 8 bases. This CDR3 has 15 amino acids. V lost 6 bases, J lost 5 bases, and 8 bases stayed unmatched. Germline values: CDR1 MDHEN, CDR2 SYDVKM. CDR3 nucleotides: TGTGCCAGCAGCCCCGAGACAGGGGTAACCGGGGAGCTGTTTTTT. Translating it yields CASSPETGVTGELFF.

Here the CDR3 DNA reads TGTGCCAGCAGCTTAAGTACTGGAAACACCATATATTTT. It is translated as CASSLSTGNTIYF. The chain carries TRBV7-9 and TRBJ1-3, with no clear D. Germline V gene lookup returns CDR1 SEHNR and CDR2 FQNEAQ (reference sequence). Trimming took 2 bases from V and 2 from J, leaving 4 bases between them. CDR3 length: 13 residues.